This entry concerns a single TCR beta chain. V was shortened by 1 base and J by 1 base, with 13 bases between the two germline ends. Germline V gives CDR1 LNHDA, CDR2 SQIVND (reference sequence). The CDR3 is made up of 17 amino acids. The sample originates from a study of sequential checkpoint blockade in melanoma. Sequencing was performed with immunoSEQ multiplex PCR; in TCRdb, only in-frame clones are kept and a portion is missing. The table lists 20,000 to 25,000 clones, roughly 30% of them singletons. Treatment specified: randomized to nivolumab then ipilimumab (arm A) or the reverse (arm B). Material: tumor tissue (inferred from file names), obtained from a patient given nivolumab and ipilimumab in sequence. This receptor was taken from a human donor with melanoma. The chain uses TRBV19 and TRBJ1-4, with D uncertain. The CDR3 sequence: CASSIVPSGRTNEKLFF. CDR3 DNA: TGTGCCAGTAGTATAGTGCCTTCCGGGAGAACTAATGAAAAACTGTTTTTT.